The 5 T cell receptor beta chains below were found in one sample sequenced in a study of vaccination effects on CD4 cells after COVID-19. Their recognized antigens are unknown. ViraFEST assay sequencing came after antigen-specific CD4+ T cells were expanded with viral peptide pools. An approximately ten-day culture period preceded the isolation of CD4+ T cells. Vaccine recipients, nucleocapsid antibody negative, had no prior SARS-CoV-2 infection. The data were produced by immunoSEQ multiplex PCR, yet TCRdb's version contains in-frame clones alone and is incomplete. This table holds 65,000 or so clones, more than 70% found once. Sequencing was performed on CD4+ T cells from PBMCs cultured with HCoV-NL63 spike peptides, taken before COVID-19 vaccination. The receptors derive from a human donor who received a COVID-19 vaccine.

The chain couples TRBV6-5 to TRBJ1-1; the D gene is possibly TRBD1 (5 bases). CDR1 and CDR2 from the germline V gene are MNHEY and SVGAGI. The CDR3 loop spans 15 amino acids. Trimming pared 4 bases from V and 7 bases from J, leaving 19 bases between. The CDR3 DNA is TGTGCCAGCAGTTCGATCCGCGGGACTGTGGGTGAAGCTTTCTTT. Its protein is CASSSIRGTVGEAFF.

In this sample, this clone turned up once. The chain links TRBV6-6 to TRBJ1-5, with TRBD1 matching 11 bases. Germline CDR1 is MNHNY and CDR2 is SVGAGI (reference sequence). Losses at the gene ends were 6 bases for V and 8 bases for J; bases not matched to a gene: 12. The CDR3 is 16 residues long. Written as DNA, the CDR3 is TGTGCCAGCAGCTTTCCCGGACAGGGGGCTCGTAAGCCCCAGCATTTT. It is translated as CASSFPGQGARKPQHF.

For this clone: The sample contains more than one DNA sequence encoding this CDR3. V is TRBV5-1 and J is TRBJ2-7; D not resolved. The V gene lost 0 bases and the J gene lost 1 base, with 5 bases spanning the gap. The V gene's germline CDR1 is SGHRS and CDR2 YFSETQ. The CDR3 extends over 13 amino acids. CDR3 protein: CASSLDGSYEQYV. The DNA for the CDR3 is TGCGCCAGCAGCTTGGACGGTTCCTACGAGCAGTACGTC.

Remarks on this clone: Distinct nucleotide sequences in the sample also encode this CDR3. The rearrangement links TRBV18 to TRBJ1-1; D not resolved. The germline CDR1 and CDR2 sequences are KGHSH and LQKENI. The CDR3 spans 13 residues. The ends were cut back, 1 base at V and 1 base at J, with 4 bases in the middle. DNA for the CDR3: TGTGCCAGCTCACCACGAGGGAACACTGAAGCTTTCTTT. Translated: CASSPRGNTEAFF.

This clone was seen a handful of times. This chain uses TRBV19 with TRBJ1-6, with D perhaps matching TRBD1 (5 bases). Germline CDR1 and CDR2: LNHDA and SQIVND (reference sequence). This CDR3 spans 14 amino acids. V lost 4 bases and J lost 8, with 12 bases in between. CDR3 in DNA: TGTGCCAGTAGTAGATCAGGCAGGGATTCACCCCTCCACTTT. It is translated as CASSRSGRDSPLHF.